This T cell receptor beta chain was sequenced for a study of cytomegalovirus exposure and HLA in healthy donors. General observations from the study: Several of the most significant clusters were apparently associated with common viral pathogens in a later analysis. In a later analysis, TCR beta V- and J-gene trimming showed a link to a missense DCLRE1C variant. Reportedly, a later analysis found an Asian-associated ancestry cluster had fewer N-insertions than the approximately 670-donor mean.

The PCR ran on 60 Vbeta and 13 Jbeta primers. The data were produced by immunoSEQ multiplex PCR, yet TCRdb's version contains in-frame clones alone and is incomplete. The profile shows more than 70,000 clones, around four fifths of them singletons. About this clone: Its antigen is not known.

Germline V lookup: CDR1 MNHEY, CDR2 SMNVEV (reference sequence). The CDR3 spans 15 residues. The V gene end was trimmed by 5 bases and the J gene end by 0 bases; junction bases not matched to a gene: 7. The clonotype was recovered from a boy younger than 18 in good health and CMV-seronegative. Material: PBMCs. The chain carries TRBV27 and TRBJ2-7; 7 nucleotides agree with TRBD2. The CDR3 DNA sequence: TGTGCCAGCAGTCCCCTGGGGGGGAGCTCCTACGAGCAGTACTTC. Residues: CASSPLGGSSYEQYF.